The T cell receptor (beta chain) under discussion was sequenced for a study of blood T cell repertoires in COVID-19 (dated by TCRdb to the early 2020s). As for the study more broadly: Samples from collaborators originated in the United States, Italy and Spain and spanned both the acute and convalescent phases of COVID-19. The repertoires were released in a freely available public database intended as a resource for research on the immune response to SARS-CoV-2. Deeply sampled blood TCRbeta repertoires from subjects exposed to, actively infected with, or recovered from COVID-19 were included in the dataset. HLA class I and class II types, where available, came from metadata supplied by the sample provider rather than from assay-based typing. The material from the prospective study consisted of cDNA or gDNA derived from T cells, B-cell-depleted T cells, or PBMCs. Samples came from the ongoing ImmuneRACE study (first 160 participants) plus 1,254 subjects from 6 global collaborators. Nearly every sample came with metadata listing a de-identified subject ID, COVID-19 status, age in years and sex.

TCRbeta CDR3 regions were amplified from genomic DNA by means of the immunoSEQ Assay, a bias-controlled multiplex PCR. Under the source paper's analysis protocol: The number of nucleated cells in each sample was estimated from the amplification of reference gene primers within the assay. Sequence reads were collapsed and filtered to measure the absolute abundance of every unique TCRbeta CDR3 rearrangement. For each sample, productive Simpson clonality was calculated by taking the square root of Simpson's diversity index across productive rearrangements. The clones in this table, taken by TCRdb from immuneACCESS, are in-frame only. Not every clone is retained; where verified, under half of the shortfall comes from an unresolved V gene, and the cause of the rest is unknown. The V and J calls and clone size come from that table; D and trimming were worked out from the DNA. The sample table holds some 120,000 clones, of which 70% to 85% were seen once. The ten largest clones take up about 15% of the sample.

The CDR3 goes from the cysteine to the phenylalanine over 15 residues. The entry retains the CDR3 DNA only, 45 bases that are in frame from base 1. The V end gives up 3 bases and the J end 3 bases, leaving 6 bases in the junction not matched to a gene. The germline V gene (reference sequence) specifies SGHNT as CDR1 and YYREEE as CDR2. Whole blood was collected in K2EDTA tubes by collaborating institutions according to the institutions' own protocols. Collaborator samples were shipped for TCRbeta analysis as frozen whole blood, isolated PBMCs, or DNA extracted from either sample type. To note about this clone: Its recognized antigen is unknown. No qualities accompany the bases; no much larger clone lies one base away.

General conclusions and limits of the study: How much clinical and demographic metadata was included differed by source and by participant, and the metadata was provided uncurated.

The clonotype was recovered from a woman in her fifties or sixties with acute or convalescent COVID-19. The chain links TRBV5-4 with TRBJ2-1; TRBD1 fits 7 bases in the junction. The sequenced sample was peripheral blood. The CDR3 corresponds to CASSSKGTVYNEQFF. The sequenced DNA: TGTGCCAGCAGCTCCAAGGGGACAGTCTACAATGAGCAGTTCTTC.